This T cell receptor beta chain was sequenced in a study of blood T cell repertoires in COVID-19 (dated by TCRdb to 2020 to 2021). In the study overall: Samples covering the acute and convalescent phases of COVID-19 were provided by collaborators in the United States, Italy and Spain. HLA class I and class II types, where available, came from metadata supplied by the sample provider rather than from assay-based typing. The material from the prospective study consisted of cDNA or gDNA derived from T cells, B-cell-depleted T cells, or PBMCs. Sample metadata almost always included a de-identified subject ID, COVID-19 status, age in years and sex. The repertoires were released in a freely available public database meant as a resource for research on the immune response to SARS-CoV-2. Deeply sampled blood TCRbeta repertoires from subjects exposed to, actively infected with, or recovered from COVID-19 were included in the dataset. Samples came from the ongoing ImmuneRACE study (first 160 participants) plus 1,254 subjects from 6 global collaborators.

The immunoSEQ Assay, a bias-controlled multiplex PCR, was used to amplify TCRbeta CDR3 regions from genomic DNA. As for the original processing: The number of nucleated cells in each sample was estimated by amplification of reference gene primers within the assay. To quantify the absolute abundance of each unique TCRbeta CDR3 rearrangement, sequence reads were collapsed and filtered. Productive Simpson clonality was computed per sample as the square root of Simpson's diversity index over productive rearrangements. TCRdb carries this immuneACCESS record with in-frame sequences only. Its versions omit some clonotypes, under half of them owing to an unresolved V gene in the studies checked, with the rest unexplained. The V and J calls and clone size come from that table; D and trimming were worked out from the DNA. This sample comprises around 100,000 clones, around 84% of them detected only once. The ten largest clones add up to around a quarter of the sample.

Each collaborating institution followed its own protocols to collect whole blood in K2EDTA tubes. For TCRbeta analysis, collaborator samples were shipped as frozen whole blood, as isolated PBMCs, or as DNA extracted from either sample type. What the study reported, not specific to this receptor: The quantity of clinical and demographic metadata differed by source and by participant and was supplied without curation.

As to this clone: It has no known antigen specificity. Base qualities are missing; no much larger clone stands one base away.

The specimen sequenced was peripheral blood. The TCR originated in a man aged 55 to 69 with acute or convalescent COVID-19.

In nucleotide form, the sequence is TGTGCCAGCAGCTTGGACAGCACCGGGGAGCTGTTTTTT. Its protein product is CASSLDSTGELFF. The V gene is TRBV5-4 and the J gene is TRBJ2-2; the D gene assignment is ambiguous. The germline V gene (reference sequence) provides CDR1 SGHNT and CDR2 YYREEE. V loses 0 bases, J loses 4 bases, and the germline ends lie 4 bases apart. The CDR3 covers 13 residues, taking in both the cysteine and the phenylalanine. Only the CDR3 region is kept as DNA, spanning 39 bases read in frame from base 1.